The clone carrying this T cell receptor (beta chain) was detected many times. The target antigen is unknown. The data derive from a study of early T cells in non-severe SARS-CoV-2 infection. Across the whole study: Sequenced bulk RNA came from whole blood that was unsorted, and chains were unpaired.

This CDR3 region has 15 residues. CDR1 is MDHEN and CDR2 is SYDVKM in the germline V gene. V dropped 3 bases and J dropped 4; count of bases not matched to a gene: 4. The study, taken as a whole, reports: VDJdb matching, biased toward anti-spike CD8 responses, missed private and CD4 specificities.

Individual cDNA molecules each received unique molecular identifiers attached to them. TCRdb called the 5' RACE reads again in MiXCR, with one record for every CDR3 protein. Of roughly 93,000 distinct CDR3 sequences listed, more than 9.5% were seen once; the top ten hold 4% to 5.5%. This clonotype was sampled from an adult who was a healthcare worker with PCR-confirmed SARS-CoV-2 infection or an uninfected control (not recorded which). The source material was whole blood. The V call is TRBV28, the J call TRBJ1-4; TRBD1 agrees at 8 bases. This chain's CDR3 is CASSLRTGINEKLFF. The CDR3 bases are TGTGCCAGCAGTTTGCGGACAGGGATTAATGAAAAACTGTTTTTT.